A single sample is the source of the 31 T cell receptor beta chains below, sequenced in a study of cytomegalovirus exposure and HLA in healthy donors. The PCR had 60 Vbeta and 13 Jbeta primers. Clones were sequenced by immunoSEQ multiplex PCR, and TCRdb holds only the in-frame ones, with some missing. Here the sample spans about 150,000 clones, 78% being singletons. The sequencing sample was made of PBMCs. The receptors were gathered from a male donor in good health and CMV-seronegative.

This clone turned up a few times. This chain connects TRBV18 to TRBJ1-5; 7 bases are a match to TRBD1. The CDR3 runs 13 residues. The V gene's germline CDR1 is KGHSH and CDR2 LQKENI. The junction had 1 base not matched to a gene; V was cut back by 3 bases and J by 5 bases. For the CDR3, the DNA is TGTGCCAGCTCACCCGGGACAGATCAGCCCCAGCATTTT. It specifies CASSPGTDQPQHF.

CDR3 amino acids: CASTSGTGPSYEQYF. In DNA form, the CDR3 reads TGTGCCAGCACTTCAGGGACAGGGCCCTCCTACGAGCAGTACTTC. This chain uses TRBV11-1 with TRBJ2-7; 9 bases map to TRBD1. Germline CDR1 SGHAT, CDR2 FQDESV (reference sequence). CDR3 length equals 15 residues. V shed 7 bases and J 0 bases; nucleotides not matched to a gene: 7.

The V gene is TRBV15, the J gene TRBJ2-7, with TRBD2 matching 8 bases. V gave up 6 bases and J gave up 5 bases; unmatched junction bases: 6. Germline V gives CDR1 LNHNV, CDR2 YYDKDF (reference sequence). The CDR3 is made up of 13 amino acids. This chain's CDR3 is CATSPGLANEQYF. Written as DNA, the CDR3 is TGTGCCACCAGTCCAGGACTAGCCAACGAGCAGTACTTC.

The chain recombines TRBV6-5 with TRBJ1-2; 9 bases are shared with TRBD1. The CDR3 covers 14 residues. V trimming: 7 bases; J trimming: 4 bases; junction bases outside the gene matches: 7. From germline, CDR1 is MNHEY and CDR2 SVGAGI. The chain's CDR3 is CASITPGQGYGYTF. The CDR3 DNA is TGTGCCAGCATCACCCCGGGACAGGGCTATGGCTACACCTTC.

The gene calls are TRBV4-1 and TRBJ1-5; D remains ambiguous. Per the germline V gene, CDR1 is MGHRA and CDR2 is YSYEKL. CDR3 length: 13 amino acids. Trimming shortened V by 0 bases and J by 7 bases, and 7 bases separated the two germline ends. The CDR3 DNA sequence: TGCGCCAGCAGCCAAGATCTGGGCCAGCCCCAGCATTTT. Translation: CASSQDLGQPQHF.

V gene TRBV7-2 combines with J gene TRBJ1-2, with D tentatively TRBD1 (5 bases). The germline V gene has CDR1 SGHTA and CDR2 FQGNSA. This CDR3 has 13 amino acids. V dropped 3 bases and J dropped 8 bases, with 13 bases sitting between them. The CDR3 reads CASSFPGMHGYTF. The CDR3 nucleotides are TGTGCCAGCAGCTTCCCAGGGATGCACGGCTACACCTTC.

The rearrangement joins TRBV9 to TRBJ1-1; a weak D match, TRBD1 (5 bases). V was cut by 3 bases and J by 0 bases, with 12 bases left in between. Germline assignment: CDR1 SGDLS and CDR2 YYNGEE. The CDR3 sequence is 15 residues long. The CDR3 protein is CASSARQQMNTEAFF. The CDR3 nucleotides read TGTGCCAGCAGCGCGAGACAGCAAATGAACACTGAAGCTTTCTTT.

V usage is TRBV28 and J usage is TRBJ2-3, with TRBD1 matching 8 bases. The V gene's germline CDR1 is MDHEN and CDR2 SYDVKM. The CDR3 is 14 residues long. Unmatched junction bases numbered 8, after V lost 6 bases and J lost 6 bases. CDR3 sequence reads: CASSPGQGKDTQYF. The CDR3 DNA reads as TGTGCCAGCAGCCCCGGACAGGGAAAGGATACGCAGTATTTT.

The rearrangement uses TRBV6-4 and TRBJ2-1; 10 nucleotides line up with TRBD2. Trimming took 4 bases from V and 8 from J; bases not matched to a gene: 8. The CDR3 contains 15 residues. Per the germline V gene, CDR1 is MRHNA and CDR2 is SNTAGT. The CDR3 loop reads CASSALAGVRDEQFF. The CDR3 coding sequence is TGTGCCAGCAGTGCCCTAGCGGGAGTTCGGGATGAGCAGTTCTTC.

Worth noting for this clone: At one end the junction does not follow the germline gene, possibly because of a read error. The chain has TRBV5-6 and TRBJ2-7; D possibly corresponds to TRBD1 (6 bases). The CDR3 loop spans 12 amino acids. Germline CDR1 SGHDT, CDR2 YYEEEE. The CDR3 here is CASSFTAGQPNF. The CDR3 DNA is TGTGCCAGCAGCTTTACGGCTGGACAGCCCAACTTC.

The rearrangement uses TRBV19 and TRBJ1-1; D is ambiguous. V was cut by 1 base and J by 1 base, with 7 bases left in between. The V gene's germline CDR1 is LNHDA and CDR2 SQIVND (reference sequence). The CDR3 is 14 amino acids. The CDR3 sequence: CASSIGGENTEAFF. CDR3 nucleotide sequence: TGTGCCAGTAGTATAGGAGGAGAGAACACTGAAGCTTTCTTT.

This clone was observed once. Here the CDR3 DNA reads TGTGCCAGCTCTGGGGACAGGGGGTTTTCACCCCTCCACTTT. Its protein is CASSGDRGFSPLHF. This chain links TRBV28 with TRBJ1-6; 11 nucleotides line up with TRBD1. Germline V CDR1 and CDR2: MDHEN, SYDVKM. V was clipped by 8 bases and J by 9 bases; unmatched bases: 6. This CDR3 is built from 14 residues.

This rearrangement joins TRBV30 to TRBJ2-6, with unresolved D. There are 14 residues in the CDR3. V was clipped by 1 base and J by 1 base, with 5 bases between them. Germline lookup yields CDR1 GTSNPN and CDR2 SVGIG (reference sequence). The CDR3 is CAWSGRSGANVLTF. In DNA, the CDR3 is TGTGCCTGGAGTGGGAGATCTGGGGCCAACGTCCTGACTTTC.

The chain employs TRBV5-1 and TRBJ1-3; a weak D match, TRBD1 (5 bases). Germline V lookup: CDR1 SGHRS, CDR2 YFSETQ. Trimming removed 4 bases from V and 2 bases from J, with 16 bases in between. CDR3 length: 16 amino acids. The CDR3 nucleotides read TGCGCCAGCAGCCCGATACAGGCAACTGCTGGAAACACCATATATTTT. Its protein is CASSPIQATAGNTIYF.

This clone was recorded only once. V is TRBV18 and J is TRBJ2-7, with 7 bases aligning to TRBD2. V trimming: 2 bases; J trimming: 2 bases; junction bases outside the gene matches: 6. CDR1 is KGHSH, CDR2 LQKENI, per germline. This CDR3 is built from 15 residues. The CDR3 sequence: CASSPAPSGTYEQYF. Written as DNA, the CDR3 is TGTGCCAGCTCACCAGCGCCTAGCGGAACCTACGAGCAGTACTTC.

This clone was recorded a few times. The V call is TRBV12-5, the J call TRBJ2-1; 7 bases agree with TRBD2. The CDR3 has 16 amino acids. After removal of 4 bases from V and 0 bases from J, the junction contained 6 bases not matched to a gene. Germline CDR1 reads LGHNT; CDR2 reads FRNRAP. The CDR3 nucleotides read TGTGCTAGTGGTTGGCAACGCGGGAGCTCCTACAATGAGCAGTTCTTC. The encoded protein is CASGWQRGSSYNEQFF.

V gene TRBV27 combines with J gene TRBJ2-2; D possibly corresponds to TRBD1 (7 bases). CDR1 is MNHEY, CDR2 SMNVEV, per germline (reference sequence). V was clipped by 7 bases and J by 5 bases, with 23 bases between them. This CDR3 region has 17 residues. The chain's CDR3 is CASTIRGVTMGTGELFF. The CDR3 DNA reads as TGTGCCAGCACTATCAGGGGGGTAACAATGGGGACCGGGGAGCTGTTTTTT.

This clone appeared a few times. The rearrangement joins TRBV5-6 to TRBJ2-7, with 9 bases lining up with TRBD1. The length of the CDR3 is 15 residues. Trimming took 2 bases from V and 4 from J; bases not matched to a gene: 7. The germline gives CDR1 SGHDT, CDR2 YYEEEE. The CDR3, as DNA: TGTGCCAGCAGCTTACTACAGGGGGCAGGATACGAGCAGTACTTC. It yields the protein CASSLLQGAGYEQYF.

This clone was observed a single time. V usage is TRBV19 and J usage is TRBJ1-5; 8 bases map to TRBD1. Trimming removed 3 bases from V and 5 bases from J; junction bases left unmatched: 6. Germline values: CDR1 LNHDA, CDR2 SQIVND (reference sequence). This CDR3 is built from 15 residues. The CDR3 DNA reads as TGTGCCAGTAGTATGAGGCAGGGACAGGATCAGCCCCAGCATTTT. Translation: CASSMRQGQDQPQHF.

This chain joins TRBV4-1 and TRBJ1-2; 8 bases are shared with TRBD1. This CDR3 contains 15 residues. The V gene's germline CDR1 is MGHRA and CDR2 YSYEKL. The junction had 5 bases not matched to a gene; V was cut back by 1 base and J by 4 bases. CDR3 loop: CASSQVTGESYGYTF. The CDR3 DNA reads TGCGCCAGCAGCCAAGTGACAGGGGAATCCTATGGCTACACCTTC.

This rearrangement joins TRBV27 to TRBJ2-3, with TRBD2 identical over 8 bases. Trimming at V came to 3 bases and at J to 6 bases, leaving 8 bases not matched to a gene. CDR1 is MNHEY, CDR2 SMNVEV, per germline (reference sequence). The CDR3 runs 15 residues. CDR3 coding DNA: TGTGCCAGCAGTTTTAGCGGGGTTTCCTCTGATACGCAGTATTTT. This codes for CASSFSGVSSDTQYF.

The chain is built from TRBV25-1 and TRBJ2-1, with D unresolved. The CDR3 sequence is 15 residues long. V was cut by 2 bases and J by 0 bases, with 8 bases left in between. Germline-derived CDR1 and CDR2 are MGHDK and SYGVNS. The chain's CDR3 is CASSEGWSSYNEQFF. The CDR3 nucleotides read TGTGCCAGCAGTGAAGGGTGGAGCTCCTACAATGAGCAGTTCTTC.

This chain connects TRBV27 to TRBJ2-3; D might be TRBD2 (6 bases). The V gene's germline CDR1 is MNHEY and CDR2 SMNVEV (reference sequence). CDR3 length equals 15 residues. V was cut by 5 bases and J by 0 bases, with 12 bases left in between. The CDR3 loop reads CASSLWGTSTDTQYF. The CDR3 DNA is TGTGCCAGCAGTCTTTGGGGGACTAGCACAGATACGCAGTATTTT.

This clone was counted once. The chain joins TRBV5-6 to TRBJ1-2; D gene unclear. Germline assignment: CDR1 SGHDT and CDR2 YYEEEE. Deletions cut 0 bases from V and 8 bases from J, with 11 bases between. The CDR3 is made up of 13 amino acids. This CDR3 reads CASSLEPAVGYTF. Here the CDR3 DNA reads TGTGCCAGCAGCTTGGAGCCTGCGGTCGGCTACACCTTC. Full variable domain (missing parts from reference TRBV5-6 and TRBJ1-2): DAGVTQSPTHLIKTRGQQVTLRCSPKSGHDTVSWYQQALGQGPQFIFQYYEEEERQRGNFPDRFSGHQFPNYSSELNVNALLLGDSALYLCASSLEPAVGYTFGSGTRLTVV.

J is TRBJ2-7 and V is TRBV28, with D possibly matching TRBD2 (6 bases). Germline CDR1 reads MDHEN; CDR2 reads SYDVKM. Trimming removed 4 bases at V and 7 bases at J, with 11 bases between. CDR3 length: 12 residues. The CDR3 coding sequence is TGTGCCAGCAGTTCGGGAGTGGGGGAGCAGTACTTC. Protein: CASSSGVGEQYF.

The V call is TRBV4-1, the J call TRBJ2-1, with 9 bases identical to TRBD2. The CDR3 has 17 residues. V gave up 4 bases and J gave up 0 bases; unmatched junction bases: 7. Per the germline V gene, CDR1 is MGHRA and CDR2 is YSYEKL. The CDR3 region is CASSPYGAGGSYNEQFF. The CDR3 bases are TGCGCCAGCAGCCCTTACGGAGCGGGGGGCTCCTACAATGAGCAGTTCTTC.

The genes are TRBV2 and TRBJ1-2; 9 bases align to TRBD1. The germline V gene encodes CDR1 SNHLY and CDR2 FYNNEI. J lost 9 bases, V lost 7 bases, and 9 bases had no gene match. This CDR3 has 13 residues. CDR3 nucleotide sequence: TGTGCCAGCACCCAACAGGGGGCGCGGAGCTACACCTTC. It translates to CASTQQGARSYTF. Full variable domain (rest looked up from reference TRBV2 and TRBJ1-2): EPEVTQTPSHQVTQMGQEVILRCVPISNHLYFYWYRQILGQKVEFLVSFYNNEISEKSEIFDDQFSVERPDGSNFTLKIRSTKLEDSAMYFCASTQQGARSYTFGSGTRLTVV.

The chain employs TRBV28 and TRBJ2-1, with a tentative D call TRBD2 (5 bases). Germline assignment: CDR1 MDHEN and CDR2 SYDVKM. V lost 6 bases and J 6 bases, leaving 21 bases between the germline ends. This CDR3 spans 16 amino acids. The DNA for the CDR3 is TGTGCCAGCAGCCTATTAAGCCTAGCTGCCTCCAATGAGCAGTTCTTC. It encodes CASSLLSLAASNEQFF.

This clone was seen only a few times. The chain combines TRBV5-8 with TRBJ2-4, with 8 positions matching TRBD2. Trimming at V came to 0 bases and at J to 9 bases, leaving 8 bases not matched to a gene. CDR1 is SGHTS and CDR2 is YDEGEE in the germline V gene. The length of the CDR3 is 15 residues. CDR3 loop: CASSLAWREDVIQYF. CDR3 nucleotides: TGTGCCAGCAGCTTGGCTTGGCGGGAGGACGTCATTCAGTACTTC.

The chain couples TRBV7-2 to TRBJ1-2; TRBD1 might be the D (5 bases). The CDR3 totals 13 residues. Germline V gene data show CDR1 as SGHTA and CDR2 as FQGNSA. V shed 7 bases and J shed 3 bases, with 12 bases lying between them. CDR3 sequence: CASTQGFDYGYTF. Here the CDR3 DNA reads TGTGCCAGCACTCAGGGTTTCGACTATGGCTACACCTTC.

The chain joins TRBV4-1 to TRBJ2-3; 8 bases map to TRBD1. J gave up 7 bases and V 2 bases, and 8 bases lay outside the gene matches. The CDR3 contains 15 residues. The V gene's germline CDR1 is MGHRA and CDR2 YSYEKL. The CDR3 nucleotides read TGCGCCAGCAGCCAACCGGGACAGGCATCCAATACGCAGTATTTT. It translates to CASSQPGQASNTQYF.